The 31 T cell receptor beta chains reported below all come from one sample, sequenced in a study of CD8 T cells in Susac syndrome. Random hexamers were used to reverse transcribe an amount of roughly 0.45 to 1 ug RNA. MiXCR was run by TCRdb on the immunoSEQ multiplex PCR reads, yielding one entry per CDR3 protein. The data contain some 190,000 distinct CDR3 sequences, approximately 95% of them singletons. Sequenced sample: CD4+ T cells from PBMCs. The source of these receptors is a human donor in good health.

The chain couples TRBV20-1 to TRBJ1-2, with 7 bases that match TRBD1. Germline values: CDR1 DFQATT, CDR2 SNEGSKA (reference sequence). V trimming: 6 bases; J trimming: 3 bases; junction bases outside the gene matches: 7. CDR3 length: 13 amino acids. This CDR3 reads CSAFDREYYGYTF. In nucleotides, the CDR3 is TGCAGTGCCTTTGACAGGGAATACTATGGCTACACCTTC.

The chain recombines TRBV12-3 or TRBV12-4 with TRBJ2-7; 8 positions agree with TRBD1. This CDR3 is built from 15 residues. J was trimmed by 3 bases and V by 3 bases; bases with no gene match: 7. The DNA for the CDR3 is TGTGCCAGCAGTTTTCTGACAGGGGCCCACTACGAGCAGTACTTC. Translating gives CASSFLTGAHYEQYF.

V and J are TRBV20-1 and TRBJ1-2; D perhaps matches TRBD1 (5 bases). V was trimmed by 6 bases and J by 1 base, leaving 12 bases between them. This CDR3 spans 13 amino acids. CDR1 is DFQATT and CDR2 is SNEGSKA in the germline V gene (reference sequence). The CDR3: CSALGRNNYGYTF. The CDR3 bases are TGCAGTGCCTTGGGACGGAATAACTATGGCTACACCTTC.

The rearrangement links TRBV28 to TRBJ1-2; no definite D call. Trimming took 6 bases from V and 4 from J, leaving 12 bases between them. Germline CDR1 and CDR2: MDHEN and SYDVKM. This CDR3 is 13 amino acids long. CDR3 nucleotides: TGTGCCAGCAGCACGAGGACGTTCTATGGCTACACCTTC. Encoded protein: CASSTRTFYGYTF.

The V call is TRBV12-3 or TRBV12-4, the J call TRBJ1-5; 8 nucleotides agree with TRBD1. The CDR3 extends over 14 amino acids. Trimming at V came to 4 bases and at J to 2 bases, leaving 1 base not matched to a gene. DNA of the CDR3: TGTGCCAGCAGTTCGACAGGGGGCAATCAGCCCCAGCATTTT. The encoded protein is CASSSTGGNQPQHF.

This clonotype was found once. The rearrangement links TRBV29-1 to TRBJ2-7; D not resolved. V was pared by 6 bases and J by 3 bases, with 6 bases between. The CDR3 totals 10 residues. Germline V gene data show CDR1 as SQVTM and CDR2 as ANQGSEA. The CDR3 DNA is TGCAGCGTAATAGTCTACGAGCAGTACTTC. This sequence encodes CSVIVYEQYF.

CDR3 region: CASADQGSSYNEQFF. The CDR3 DNA sequence: TGTGCCAGCGCAGACCAGGGGAGCTCCTACAATGAGCAGTTCTTC. The chain links TRBV3-1 to TRBJ2-1; the D gene is possibly TRBD1 (6 bases). V shed 8 bases and J shed 0 bases, with 14 bases lying between them. Per the germline V gene, CDR1 is LGHDT and CDR2 is YNNKEL (reference sequence). The CDR3 covers 15 residues.

The rearrangement uses TRBV30 and TRBJ2-5; a weak D match, TRBD1 (5 bases). Trimming stripped 1 base from V and 4 bases from J, with 10 bases between. This CDR3 spans 13 amino acids. Germline V gene lookup returns CDR1 GTSNPN and CDR2 SVGIG (reference sequence). As DNA, the CDR3 is TGTGCCTGGAGTGAAGGCAGGGTAGAGACCCAGTACTTC. Translating it yields CAWSEGRVETQYF.

The chain links TRBV20-1 to TRBJ2-3; no clear D. The CDR3 extends over 10 amino acids. Per the germline V gene, CDR1 is DFQATT and CDR2 is SNEGSKA (reference sequence). Trimming cost V 5 bases and J 2 bases, with 2 bases left between them. CDR3 sequence reads: CSAPTDTQYF. The DNA for the CDR3 is TGCAGTGCTCCCACAGATACGCAGTATTTT.

A single count supports this clonotype. The chain links TRBV20-1 to TRBJ2-3; D is perhaps TRBD2 (6 bases). Germline CDR1 and CDR2: DFQATT and SNEGSKA (reference sequence). The V end lost 6 bases, the J end lost 6 bases, and 13 bases lay between the germline ends. CDR3 length: 12 amino acids. This CDR3 is CSAESGRDTQYF. The CDR3 DNA follows: TGCAGTGCCGAGTCAGGGAGGGATACGCAGTATTTT.

The chain is built from TRBV7-2 and TRBJ2-7, with no clear D. The CDR3 is 12 amino acids. The V and J ends lost 4 bases and 6 bases respectively, with 10 bases between them. CDR1 is SGHTA and CDR2 is FQGNSA in the germline V gene. This CDR3 reads CASSSLLGEQYF. The DNA of the CDR3 is TGTGCCAGCAGCTCATTATTGGGCGAGCAGTACTTC.

The chain carries TRBV20-1 and TRBJ2-7, with 8 bases identical to TRBD1. This CDR3 region has 14 residues. With V trimmed by 1 base and J by 3 bases, 5 bases remained unmatched. Germline V gives CDR1 DFQATT, CDR2 SNEGSKA (reference sequence). The CDR3 sequence is CSARVQGANYEQYF. The CDR3 bases are TGCAGTGCTAGAGTGCAGGGGGCCAACTACGAGCAGTACTTC.

This clonotype was seen a single time. This chain links TRBV29-1 with TRBJ1-2; D gene ambiguous. The germline V and J ends were trimmed by 3 bases and 4 bases, with 6 bases remaining between them. Germline-derived CDR1 and CDR2 are SQVTM and ANQGSEA. The CDR3 is 11 amino acids. The CDR3 nucleotides are TGCAGCGTTGAGAGCGTCTATGGCTACACCTTC. Translation: CSVESVYGYTF.

The V call is TRBV7-9, the J call TRBJ1-5; D possibly corresponds to TRBD1 (5 bases). The CDR3 is 15 amino acids. Germline V lookup: CDR1 SEHNR, CDR2 FQNEAQ (reference sequence). Trimming removed 4 bases from V and 0 bases from J, with 10 bases in between. CDR3 sequence: CASSSGSYSNQPQHF. For the CDR3, the DNA is TGTGCCAGCAGCTCAGGGTCCTATAGCAATCAGCCCCAGCATTTT.

This chain uses TRBV4-1 with TRBJ2-3; 12 nucleotides line up with TRBD2. The J segment lost 5 bases and the V segment lost 3 bases, leaving 6 bases of the junction unmatched. In germline, CDR1 is MGHRA, CDR2 YSYEKL. The CDR3 contains 16 residues. Here the CDR3 reads CASSHDRLAGEDTQYF. CDR3 in DNA: TGCGCCAGCAGCCACGACAGACTAGCGGGAGAAGATACGCAGTATTTT.

The chain is built from TRBV7-9 and TRBJ2-7, with D uncertain. The V gene's germline CDR1 is SEHNR and CDR2 FQNEAQ (reference sequence). The CDR3 spans 15 residues. V was pared by 0 bases and J by 2 bases, with 11 bases between. CDR3 bases: TGTGCCAGCAGCTTAGCCCCTCGAGGAACCTACGAGCAGTACTTC. It translates to CASSLAPRGTYEQYF.

The chain links TRBV4-3 to TRBJ2-5; unclear D gene. The CDR3 length is 15 residues. Germline V gene sequence: CDR1 LGHNA, CDR2 YSLEER. Trimming removed 0 bases from V and 2 bases from J, with 10 bases in between. CDR3 sequence: CASSQDVRRQETQYF. DNA for the CDR3: TGCGCCAGCAGCCAAGATGTGAGGCGTCAAGAGACCCAGTACTTC.

This sequence joins TRBV5-1 and TRBJ2-3; D is perhaps TRBD2 (6 bases). CDR1 and CDR2 (germline): SGHRS, YFSETQ. The CDR3 covers 15 residues. With 0 bases removed from V and 1 base from J, the gap between germline ends came to 9 bases. CDR3 DNA: TGCGCCAGCAGCTTGGGCGGGATCGGCACAGATACGCAGTATTTT. Translating gives CASSLGGIGTDTQYF.

The V gene is TRBV29-1, the J gene TRBJ1-2; 10 nucleotides agree with TRBD1. J gave up 4 bases and V 7 bases, and 3 bases lay outside the gene matches. Germline lookup yields CDR1 SQVTM and CDR2 ANQGSEA. The CDR3 runs to 12 residues. Here the CDR3 DNA reads TGCAGCGAGGGGACAGGGGCCTATGGCTACACCTTC. Protein sequence: CSEGTGAYGYTF.

This clonotype was observed once. The chain recombines TRBV7-2 with TRBJ1-2; D may be TRBD1 (5 bases). The CDR3 consists of 12 residues. Germline-derived CDR1 and CDR2 are SGHTA and FQGNSA. V dropped 5 bases and J dropped 7 bases, with 11 bases sitting between them. The CDR3 DNA reads as TGTGCCAGCAGCCTTATGGGGCGTGGCTACACCTTC. Amino acid sequence: CASSLMGRGYTF.

CDR3 region: CASSSFTGFEQYF. The CDR3 nucleotides read TGTGCCAGCAGTTCCTTTACAGGGTTCGAGCAGTACTTC. The chain couples TRBV6-2 or TRBV6-3 to TRBJ2-7, with D possibly matching TRBD1 (6 bases). Trimming took off 4 bases at V and 6 bases at J, with 13 bases between the two ends. This CDR3 spans 13 amino acids. Germline CDR1 and CDR2: MNHEY and SVGEGT.

The rearrangement joins TRBV29-1 to TRBJ1-1, with a weak D call TRBD1 (6 bases). Deletions cut 7 bases from V and 1 base from J, with 10 bases between. The CDR3 runs to 12 residues. CDR1 is SQVTM, CDR2 ANQGSEA, per germline. The CDR3, as DNA: TGCAGCGCTGGAGGGGGGAACACTGAAGCTTTCTTT. Translating it yields CSAGGGNTEAFF.

V and J are TRBV7-9 and TRBJ2-1; D may match TRBD1 or TRBD2 (6 bases each). Germline loops: CDR1 SEHNR, CDR2 FQNEAQ (reference sequence). The CDR3 runs 15 residues. Trimming removed 2 bases from V and 7 bases from J, with 15 bases in between. The CDR3 here is CASSLKQRGANEQFF. DNA for the CDR3: TGTGCCAGCAGCTTAAAACAGAGGGGGGCTAATGAGCAGTTCTTC.

This chain links TRBV24-1 with TRBJ2-7; D is unclear. This CDR3 is 13 amino acids long. Germline V gene lookup returns CDR1 KGHDR and CDR2 SFDVKD. With 3 bases removed from V and 7 bases from J, the gap between germline ends came to 12 bases. The CDR3, as DNA: TGTGCCACCAGTGATGGTCTCCAAAGGGAGCAGTACTTC. It is translated as CATSDGLQREQYF.

The chain uses TRBV25-1 and TRBJ2-7, with no clear D. V was clipped by 10 bases and J by 3 bases, with 16 bases between them. The CDR3 covers 13 residues. From germline, CDR1 is MGHDK and CDR2 SYGVNS. CDR3 DNA: TGTGCCACCCTTGGTAGCAGTCACTACGAGCAGTACTTC. Its translation: CATLGSSHYEQYF.

The V and J genes are TRBV5-4 and TRBJ2-7; TRBD2 might be the D (6 bases). The germline CDR1 and CDR2 sequences are SGHNT and YYREEE (reference sequence). CDR3 length: 12 amino acids. V lost 5 bases to trimming and J lost 9 bases, with 15 bases between them. CDR3 nucleotides: TGTGCCAGCAGGGGGGGAGAAGGCGCGCAGTACTTC. Encoded protein: CASRGGEGAQYF.

The chain combines TRBV11-2 with TRBJ2-3, with 9 bases aligning to TRBD1. Germline V CDR1 and CDR2: SGHAT, FQNNGV. This CDR3 has 14 residues. V was pared by 5 bases and J by 6 bases, with 6 bases of the junction left unmatched. CDR3: CASSPGTGTDTQYF. The CDR3, as DNA: TGTGCCAGCAGCCCGGGGACAGGGACCGATACGCAGTATTTT.

This chain links TRBV7-2 with TRBJ2-1, with D hard to call. Trimming stripped 1 base from V and 6 bases from J, with 13 bases between. The CDR3 length is 15 residues. Germline assignment: CDR1 SGHTA and CDR2 FQGNSA. This chain's CDR3 is CASSLESTRANEQFF. In DNA form, the CDR3 reads TGTGCCAGCAGCTTAGAAAGTACTCGTGCCAATGAGCAGTTCTTC.

The rearrangement joins TRBV20-1 to TRBJ2-3, with 7 positions matching TRBD1. CDR1 DFQATT and CDR2 SNEGSKA come from the germline V gene (reference sequence). The CDR3 is 15 amino acids. Trimming removed 3 bases from V and 11 bases from J; junction bases left unmatched: 17. CDR3 DNA sequence: TGCAGTGCTAGGGGTCTGATCACAGCGCCAGGGGGGCAGTATTTT. It encodes CSARGLITAPGGQYF.

This clonotype has just one count. The J gene is TRBJ2-4, the V gene TRBV29-1; no clear D. The CDR3 is made up of 11 amino acids. Germline V CDR1 and CDR2: SQVTM, ANQGSEA. The V and J ends lost 7 bases and 0 bases respectively, with 4 bases between them. The CDR3 reads CSAAAKNIQYF. For the CDR3, the DNA is TGCAGCGCGGCAGCCAAAAACATTCAGTACTTC. Complete variable domain (other parts from reference TRBV29-1 and TRBJ2-4): SAVISQKPSRDICQRGTSLTIQCQVDSQVTMMFWYRQQPGQSLTLIATANQGSEATYESGFVIDKFPISRPNLTFSTLTVSNMSPEDSSIYLCSAAAKNIQYFGAGTRLSVL.

The chain couples TRBV29-1 to TRBJ2-5; the D gene is possibly TRBD1 (6 bases). In germline, CDR1 is SQVTM, CDR2 ANQGSEA. The V and J ends lost 2 bases and 4 bases respectively, with 11 bases between them. This CDR3 region has 13 residues. This chain's CDR3 is CSVERQAGETQYF. The CDR3 DNA is TGCAGCGTTGAACGACAGGCCGGAGAGACCCAGTACTTC.